These 11 T cell receptor beta chains originate from one sample sequenced in a study of cytomegalovirus exposure and HLA in healthy donors. PCR employed 60 Vbeta and 13 Jbeta primers. The method was immunoSEQ multiplex PCR; TCRdb's version includes in-frame clones alone and lacks a portion of them. The sample yields approximately 170,000 clones, around 80% seen once. Sequencing was carried out using PBMCs. All receptors derive from a female donor in good health and CMV-seronegative.

V is TRBV30 and J is TRBJ1-5; D may be TRBD1 (5 bases). The germline CDR1 and CDR2 sequences are GTSNPN and SVGIG (reference sequence). CDR3 length equals 14 residues. V lost 0 bases and J 5 bases, leaving 11 bases between the germline ends. The CDR3 DNA follows: TGTGCCTGGAGTGTAGGGAGGGGCGATCAGCCCCAGCATTTT. Its protein is CAWSVGRGDQPQHF. Full variable domain (missing parts from reference TRBV30 and TRBJ1-5): SQTIHQWPATLVQPVGSPLSLECTVEGTSNPNLYWYRQAAGRGLQLLFYSVGIGQISSEVPQNLSASRPQDRQFILSSKKLLLSDSGFYLCAWSVGRGDQPQHFGDGTRLSIL.

The gene calls are TRBV9 and TRBJ2-4, with 7 bases that match TRBD1. In germline, CDR1 is SGDLS, CDR2 YYNGEE. The CDR3 has 14 amino acids. Trimming removed 1 base from V and 6 bases from J; junction bases left unmatched: 4. This chain's CDR3 is CASSVQGGSNIQYF. DNA of the CDR3: TGTGCCAGCAGCGTACAAGGGGGCTCAAACATTCAGTACTTC.

This sequence joins TRBV29-1 and TRBJ2-3; 7 nucleotides match TRBD1. The V segment lost 7 bases and the J segment 2 bases; nucleotides outside the gene matches: 12. The CDR3 has 15 residues. The V gene's germline CDR1 is SQVTM and CDR2 ANQGSEA. The CDR3 bases are TGCAGCGGCCAACAGGGGCCAGCTTACACAGATACGCAGTATTTT. Amino acids: CSGQQGPAYTDTQYF.

This clone was seen a single time. The rearrangement uses TRBV7-3 and TRBJ2-5; D perhaps matches TRBD2 (6 bases). Germline V gives CDR1 SGHTA, CDR2 FQGTGA. The CDR3 is 17 amino acids. Between the trimmed V and J ends, which lost 5 bases and 2 bases, there was a span of 21 bases. The CDR3 loop is CASSPGGRRGKQETQYF. The CDR3 bases are TGTGCCAGCAGCCCCGGTGGGAGGAGGGGTAAACAAGAGACCCAGTACTTC.

This clone showed up just once. The chain links TRBV7-9 to TRBJ1-2, with 10 positions matching TRBD1. Germline loops: CDR1 SEHNR, CDR2 FQNEAQ (reference sequence). After removal of 4 bases from V and 5 bases from J, the junction contained 4 bases not matched to a gene. The CDR3 covers 14 residues. The CDR3 reads CASSYPGQGYGYTF. The CDR3 region has the DNA TGTGCCAGCAGCTACCCGGGACAGGGGTATGGCTACACCTTC.

The chain couples TRBV5-1 to TRBJ2-2; possibly TRBD1 for D (5 bases). CDR1 and CDR2 from the germline V gene are SGHRS and YFSETQ. This CDR3 comprises 17 residues. The ends were cut back, 0 bases at V and 7 bases at J, with 19 bases in the middle. As DNA, the CDR3 is TGCGCCAGCAGCTTGGTGAATACCCCAGGGTCGGGCGGGGAGCTGTTTTTT. Translated, it gives CASSLVNTPGSGGELFF.

This chain links TRBV7-9 with TRBJ2-1; 8 bases match TRBD2. V shed 5 bases, J shed 5 bases, and the junction held 11 bases outside the gene matches. The CDR3 spans 16 residues. The V gene's germline CDR1 is SEHNR and CDR2 FQNEAQ (reference sequence). In DNA, the CDR3 is TGTGCCAGCAGCCCAACTAGCGGCCAAAGGGACAATGAGCAGTTCTTC. Translating it yields CASSPTSGQRDNEQFF. Full variable domain (missing parts from reference TRBV7-9 and TRBJ2-1): DTGVSQNPRHKITKRGQNVTFRCDPISEHNRLYWYRQTLGQGPEFLTYFQNEAQLEKSRLLSDRFSAERPKGSFSTLEIQRTEQGDSAMYLCASSPTSGQRDNEQFFGPGTRLTVL.

V gene TRBV15 combines with J gene TRBJ2-3; no clear D. The germline V gene has CDR1 LNHNV and CDR2 YYDKDF (reference sequence). This CDR3 comprises 15 residues. Between the trimmed V and J ends, which lost 2 bases and 3 bases, there was a span of 12 bases. CDR3 in amino acids: CATSRSLMETDTQYF. Written as DNA, the CDR3 is TGTGCCACCAGCAGATCCCTGATGGAGACAGATACGCAGTATTTT.

The genes are TRBV9 and TRBJ2-3, with D possibly matching TRBD1 (5 bases). Germline assignment: CDR1 SGDLS and CDR2 YYNGEE. The CDR3 is made up of 14 amino acids. The germline V and J ends were trimmed by 0 bases and 3 bases, with 8 bases remaining between them. The CDR3 spells CASSVGQRTDTQYF. As DNA, the CDR3 is TGTGCCAGCAGCGTAGGACAGAGGACAGATACGCAGTATTTT.

The chain recombines TRBV5-5 with TRBJ2-7, with 8 bases that match TRBD2. Germline lookup yields CDR1 SGHKS and CDR2 YYEKEE (reference sequence). V shed 3 bases and J 5 bases; nucleotides not matched to a gene: 16. This CDR3 is built from 17 residues. In DNA form, the CDR3 reads TGTGCCAGCAGCTACCGGGAGGCGGGGGGCCTCCGCAACGAGCAGTACTTC. This gives the protein CASSYREAGGLRNEQYF.

The V call is TRBV21-1, the J call TRBJ2-3; the table gives TRBD2 as D, unverified against the DNA. TRBV21-1 is a known pseudogene. The CDR3 has 19 amino acids. CDR3: CASSAHKRASGRAPDTQYF. CDR3 bases: TGTGCCAGCAGCGCCCACAAGAGGGCGAGCGGGAGGGCCCCAGATACGCAGTATTTT.